This T cell receptor (beta chain) derives from a study of OX40 agonist ivuxolimab in advanced cancers. Study details: Of the participants, approximately 38% had some prior anti-PD-1, anti-PD-L1 or anti-CTLA-4 therapy, which was allowed.

Profiling relied on immunoSEQ multiplex PCR, and the TCRdb table lists in-frame clones only, not all of them. The top ten hold 3% to 4% of the sample, which has 44,000 or so clones, over 75% seen once. Regarding the study as a whole: CD4+ and CD8+ T cells in blood underwent clonal expansion by week 6 at 0.1 to 3.0 mg/kg.

As to this clone: Its cognate antigen is unknown.

With 2 bases clipped from V and 3 bases from J, the junction kept 5 bases outside the gene matches. The CDR3 covers 15 residues. Germline V gene lookup returns CDR1 SGHRS and CDR2 YFSETQ. This clonotype originated in an adult with an advanced solid tumor such as melanoma, head and neck, liver or kidney cancer. The chain has TRBV5-1 and TRBJ2-7, with TRBD2 identical over 10 bases. The material was CD4+ or CD8+ T cells sorted from blood, obtained in a trial of the OX40 agonist ivuxolimab. The CDR3 reads CASSFLAGADYEQYF. The CDR3 DNA sequence: TGCGCCAGCAGCTTCCTAGCGGGGGCCGACTACGAGCAGTACTTC.